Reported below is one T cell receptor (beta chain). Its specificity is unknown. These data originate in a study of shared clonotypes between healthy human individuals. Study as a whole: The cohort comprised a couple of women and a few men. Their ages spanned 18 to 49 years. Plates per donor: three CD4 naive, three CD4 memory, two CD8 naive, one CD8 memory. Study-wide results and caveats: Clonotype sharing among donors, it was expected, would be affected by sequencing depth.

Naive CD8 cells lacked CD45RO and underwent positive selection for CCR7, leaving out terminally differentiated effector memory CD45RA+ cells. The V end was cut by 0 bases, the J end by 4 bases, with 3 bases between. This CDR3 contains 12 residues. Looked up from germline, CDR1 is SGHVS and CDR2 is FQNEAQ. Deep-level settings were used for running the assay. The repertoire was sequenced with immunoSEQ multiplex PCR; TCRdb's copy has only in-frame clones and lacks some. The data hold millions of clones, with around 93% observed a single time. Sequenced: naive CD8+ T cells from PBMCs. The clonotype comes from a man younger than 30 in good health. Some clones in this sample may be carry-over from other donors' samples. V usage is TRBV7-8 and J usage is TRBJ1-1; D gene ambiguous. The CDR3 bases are TGTGCCAGCAGCTTAGCGGCCACTGAAGCTTTCTTT. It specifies CASSLAATEAFF.